This T cell receptor beta chain was captured in a study of T cell repertoires in ileal Crohn's disease. Study at large: All patients had surgery for stricturing (about 60%) or penetrating (about 39%) disease.

Assay: immunoSEQ multiplex PCR; the TCRdb copy retains only in-frame clones and omits some. Here the sample spans 7,500 to 9,500 clones, 70% to 80% being singletons. General study results and limits: All patients with clonality above 26.8% had endoscopic recurrence.

The time point: neoterminal ileum biopsy at postoperative endoscopy, about 6 months after surgery. Germline CDR1 reads LNHDA; CDR2 reads SQIVND (reference sequence). V gave up 9 bases and J gave up 10 bases, with 22 bases separating them. The CDR3 has 14 amino acids. This clone is a singleton in its sample. Its antigen is unknown. The chain carries TRBV19 and TRBJ2-1, with D perhaps TRBD2 (6 bases). The sequence derives from an adult with Crohn's disease. The specimen was ileal tissue. CDR3 residues: CASKGRERAQEQFF. CDR3 in DNA: TGTGCCAGCAAGGGGCGGGAAAGGGCTCAGGAGCAGTTCTTC.